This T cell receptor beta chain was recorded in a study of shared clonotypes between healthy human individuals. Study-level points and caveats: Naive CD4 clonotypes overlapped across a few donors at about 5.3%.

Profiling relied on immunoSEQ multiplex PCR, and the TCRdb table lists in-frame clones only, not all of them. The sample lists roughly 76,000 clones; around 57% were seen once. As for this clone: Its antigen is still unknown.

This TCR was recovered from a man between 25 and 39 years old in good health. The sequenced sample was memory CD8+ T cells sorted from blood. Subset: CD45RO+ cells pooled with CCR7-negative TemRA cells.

The CDR3 DNA reads TGTGCCAGCAGTGAAGCGGCAGGGGGCGTCGAGACCCAGTACTTC. As protein: CASSEAAGGVETQYF. The chain employs TRBV6-1 and TRBJ2-5, with TRBD1 matching 8 bases. The CDR3 contains 15 residues. Germline V gene lookup returns CDR1 MNHNS and CDR2 SASEGT. Germline trimming cut 0 bases from V and 5 bases from J; bases unmatched to any gene: 5.